This TCR beta chain was identified during a study of human T cells and chemical hapten exposure. TCRdb re-called the RACE reads through MiXCR, storing one row per CDR3 protein. The sample records around 330,000 distinct CDR3 sequences, about 5.4% being singletons. The germline V gene encodes CDR1 MNHEY and CDR2 SVGEGT. The CDR3 is made up of 18 amino acids. V lost 5 bases to trimming and J lost 0 bases; unmatched junction nucleotides: 11. This sample's time point: pre-sensitization, week 0. Treatment in this sample: therapeutic diphenylcyclopropenone sensitization with weekly scalp DPC. Sequences were derived from whole blood, sampled in connection with sensitization to the hapten diphenylcyclopropenone (DPC). The TCR comes from a woman under 30 with alopecia areata. Some clones in this sample may be carry-over from other donors' samples. The chain couples TRBV6-2 or TRBV6-3 to TRBJ1-5; 9 nucleotides align to TRBD1. The CDR3 bases are TGTGCCAGCAGTACTAACCTTGACAGGGGGATTAGCAATCAGCCCCAGCATTTT. Translating it yields CASSTNLDRGISNQPQHF.